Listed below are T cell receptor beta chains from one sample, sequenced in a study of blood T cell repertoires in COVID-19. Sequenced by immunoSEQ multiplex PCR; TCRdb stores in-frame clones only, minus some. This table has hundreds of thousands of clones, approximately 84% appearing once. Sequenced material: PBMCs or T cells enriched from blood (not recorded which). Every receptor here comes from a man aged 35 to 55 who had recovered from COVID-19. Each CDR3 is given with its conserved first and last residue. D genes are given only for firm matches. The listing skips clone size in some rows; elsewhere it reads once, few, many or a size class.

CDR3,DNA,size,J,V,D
CSVGRTGAYNEQFF,TGCAGCGTGGGACGGACAGGGGCCTACAATGAGCAGTTCTTC,NA,TRBJ2-1,TRBV29-1,TRBD1
CASTVDSRELFF,TGTGCCAGTACCGTTGACAGCCGGGAGCTGTTTTTT,NA,TRBJ2-2,TRBV19,NA
CATSRDPSVPSSYNEQFF,TGTGCCACCAGCAGAGATCCAAGCGTTCCGAGCTCCTACAATGAGCAGTTCTTC,NA,TRBJ2-1,TRBV15,NA
CASSPDRASNSGNTIYF,TGTGCCAGCAGCCCGGACAGGGCCTCTAACTCTGGAAACACCATATATTTT,NA,TRBJ1-3,TRBV7-9,TRBD1
CAWSRGGNSPLHF,TGTGCCTGGAGTCGAGGAGGGAATTCACCCCTCCACTTT,NA,TRBJ1-6,TRBV30,NA
CASSVDILDDTGELFF,TGTGCCAGCAGCGTAGATATACTAGACGACACCGGGGAGTTGTTTTTT,NA,TRBJ2-2,TRBV9,NA
CASSSRRSSDSRASTDTQYF,TGTGCCAGTAGTTCCCGACGCTCGTCGGACTCACGTGCTAGCACAGATACGCAGTATTTT,once,TRBJ2-3,TRBV19,NA
CASSPNMGDEKLFF,TGCGCCAGCAGCCCCAATATGGGAGATGAAAAACTGTTTTTT,once,TRBJ1-4,TRBV4-3,NA
CSVGTGNYGYTF,TGCAGCGTTGGGACGGGGAACTATGGCTACACCTTC,NA,TRBJ1-2,TRBV29-1,NA
CASSFSWSGSHTDTQYF,TGTGCCAGCAGCTTTAGCTGGAGTGGGAGTCACACAGATACGCAGTATTTT,NA,TRBJ2-3,TRBV5-6,NA
CASSPATAGDGYTF,TGTGCCAGCTCACCCGCAACAGCGGGAGATGGCTACACCTTC,NA,TRBJ1-2,TRBV18,NA
CASTSEYSYEQYF,TGTGCCAGCACGTCCGAATACTCGTATGAGCAGTACTTC,NA,TRBJ2-7,TRBV6-5,NA
CTSSHPGQGRRSGEQYF,TGCACCAGCAGCCATCCGGGACAGGGGAGGCGCTCGGGTGAGCAGTACTTC,NA,TRBJ2-7,TRBV1,NA
CASSLSAASGNTIYF,TGTGCCAGCAGCTTATCTGCGGCCTCTGGAAACACCATATATTTT,NA,TRBJ1-3,TRBV7-9,NA
CASSRSRSYNSPLHF,TGTGCCAGCAGCCGGTCTAGGTCCTATAATTCACCCCTCCACTTT,few,TRBJ1-6,TRBV7-8,NA
CATDSTPGGSGNEQFF,TGTGCCACCGATAGTACCCCAGGGGGGTCAGGCAATGAGCAGTTCTTC,NA,TRBJ2-1,TRBV10-3,NA
CASSVGTSGLEQFF,TGTGCCAGCAGTGTGGGGACTAGCGGGCTCGAGCAGTTCTTC,NA,TRBJ2-1,TRBV2,TRBD2
CASSPFGPYEQYF,TGTGCCAGCAGCCCCTTTGGGCCCTACGAGCAGTACTTC,NA,TRBJ2-7,TRBV6-5,NA
CASGRRDRDSNTQYF,TGTGCCAGCGGACGCCGGGACAGGGATTCGAATACGCAGTATTTT,NA,TRBJ2-3,TRBV6-5,TRBD1
CASSFSPLLAGLRPSSYNEQFF,TGTGCCAGCAGCTTTTCCCCCCTGCTGGCGGGGCTTAGACCTAGCTCCTACAATGAGCAGTTCTTC,NA,TRBJ2-1,TRBV7-6,NA
CASSNTGVGQPQHF,TGTGCCAGTAGTAATACAGGGGTAGGCCAGCCCCAGCATTTT,NA,TRBJ1-5,TRBV19,TRBD1
CASTPVGTGRNTEAFF,TGTGCCAGCACCCCTGTCGGGACAGGGAGGAACACTGAAGCTTTCTTT,once,TRBJ1-1,TRBV7-9,TRBD1
CASSHRDRVQPQHF,TGTGCCAGCAGTCACCGGGACAGGGTTCAGCCCCAGCATTTT,NA,TRBJ1-5,TRBV6-7,TRBD1
CASHLGGKKNTEAFF,TGCGCCAGCCACCTCGGGGGGAAAAAGAACACTGAAGCTTTCTTT,NA,TRBJ1-1,TRBV5-1,NA
CASSTAPGPYEQYF,TGTGCCAGCAGTACGGCTCCAGGGCCCTACGAGCAGTACTTC,NA,TRBJ2-7,TRBV2,NA
CASSLGGQGEAFF,TGTGCCAGCAGCTTAGGGGGACAGGGTGAAGCTTTCTTT,NA,TRBJ1-1,TRBV7-6,TRBD1
CSVYLLASGYLDEQFF,TGCAGCGTTTATCTCCTAGCTAGCGGGTACCTCGATGAGCAGTTCTTC,NA,TRBJ2-1,TRBV29-1,TRBD2
CSVITATGGEKLFF,TGCAGCGTAATCACCGCGACAGGGGGAGAAAAACTGTTTTTT,NA,TRBJ1-4,TRBV29-1,TRBD1
CASSYTDRGDEKLFF,TGTGCCAGCAGTTACACGGACAGGGGGGATGAAAAACTGTTTTTT,NA,TRBJ1-4,TRBV6-6,TRBD1
CASSVGPREAQGTQYF,TGTGCCAGCAGCGTAGGGCCCCGCGAGGCCCAAGGTACGCAGTATTTT,NA,TRBJ2-3,TRBV9,NA
CASSLSLAGVYRELFF,TGCGCCAGCAGCTTGTCCCTAGCGGGAGTGTACCGGGAGCTGTTTTTT,NA,TRBJ2-2,TRBV5-1,TRBD2
CASSPGTALRSEAFF,TGTGCCAGCAGCCCGGGGACAGCCCTTAGGTCTGAAGCTTTCTTT,few,TRBJ1-1,TRBV7-6,TRBD1
CASRGEETQYF,TGTGCCAGCAGGGGCGAAGAGACCCAGTACTTC,NA,TRBJ2-5,TRBV6-5,NA
CASSIDLVTGVSNEQFF,TGTGCCAGTAGTATAGATTTGGTCACGGGAGTTAGCAATGAGCAGTTCTTC,NA,TRBJ2-1,TRBV19,NA
CASSSPGTGTGYTF,TGTGCCAGCAGTTCCCCCGGGACAGGAACTGGCTACACCTTC,NA,TRBJ1-2,TRBV27,TRBD1
CASMRIAGGGNEQFF,TGTGCCAGCATGAGAATAGCGGGAGGGGGAAATGAGCAGTTCTTC,NA,TRBJ2-1,TRBV2,TRBD2
CASSPRTGNRDYGYTF,TGTGCCAGCAGCCCAAGGACAGGAAATAGAGACTATGGCTACACCTTC,NA,TRBJ1-2,TRBV5-8,TRBD1
CASKILADEQFF,TGTGCCAGCAAGATACTAGCGGACGAGCAGTTCTTC,once,TRBJ2-1,TRBV2,TRBD2
CASSLVGGNGQFF,TGCGCCAGCAGCTTGGTTGGCGGAAATGGGCAGTTCTTC,NA,TRBJ2-1,TRBV5-1,NA
CASSAGQAFMNTEAFF,TGTGCCAGCAGCGCGGGACAGGCGTTCATGAACACTGAAGCTTTCTTT,NA,TRBJ1-1,TRBV11-1,TRBD1
CASSFLQATLGYTF,TGTGCCAGCAGTTTCTTACAAGCGACCCTTGGCTACACCTTC,NA,TRBJ1-2,TRBV6-5,NA
CASSPHPDRVEQYF,TGTGCCAGCTCACCACACCCGGACAGGGTTGAGCAGTACTTC,NA,TRBJ2-7,TRBV18,TRBD1
CASSEVVREGTQYF,TGTGCCAGCAGTGAAGTTGTTAGAGAGGGGACCCAGTACTTC,NA,TRBJ2-5,TRBV2,NA
CAWSAYGTGDGYTF,TGTGCCTGGAGTGCCTACGGGACAGGGGATGGCTACACCTTC,few,TRBJ1-2,TRBV30,TRBD1
CASSQTTGVGDIQYF,TGCGCCAGCAGCCAAACGACAGGGGTGGGAGACATTCAGTACTTC,NA,TRBJ2-4,TRBV5-1,TRBD1
CASSYLVSYEQYF,TGTGCCAGCAGTTACCTCGTGTCCTACGAGCAGTACTTC,NA,TRBJ2-7,TRBV6-5,NA
CASSLPEVSGGPGDSYNEQFF,TGCGCCAGCAGCTTACCTGAAGTCAGCGGGGGACCCGGGGACTCCTACAATGAGCAGTTCTTC,NA,TRBJ2-1,TRBV5-1,TRBD2
CASSPEDLSHEQYF,TGTGCCAGCTCACCAGAGGACTTGAGCCACGAGCAGTACTTC,NA,TRBJ2-7,TRBV18,NA
CASGGQAGQPQHF,TGTGCCAGTGGGGGACAGGCAGGTCAGCCCCAGCATTTT,NA,TRBJ1-5,TRBV19,TRBD1
CASSLPQREGTDTQYF,TGCGCCAGCAGCTTACCCCAGCGGGAGGGCACAGATACGCAGTATTTT,NA,TRBJ2-3,TRBV5-1,TRBD2
CASSLAGDGTDTQYF,TGCGCCAGCAGCTTAGCGGGAGACGGCACAGATACGCAGTATTTT,NA,TRBJ2-3,TRBV5-1,TRBD2
CASSPQRGAQETQYF,TGTGCCAGCAGCCCGCAGCGGGGGGCTCAAGAGACCCAGTACTTC,NA,TRBJ2-5,TRBV7-2,TRBD2
CASSLSGLAGGTGELFF,TGTGCCAGCAGCTTATCAGGACTAGCGGGGGGCACCGGGGAGCTGTTTTTT,NA,TRBJ2-2,TRBV7-9,TRBD2
CASSRGIRETQYF,TGTGCCAGCAGTAGGGGGATCCGTGAGACCCAGTACTTC,NA,TRBJ2-5,TRBV12-3/TRBV12-4,NA
CASGRLVQPNYGYTF,TGTGCTAGTGGCCGATTAGTACAGCCTAACTATGGCTACACCTTC,NA,TRBJ1-2,TRBV12-5,NA
CSARRENSYNEQFF,TGCAGTGCACGGAGGGAGAACTCCTACAATGAGCAGTTCTTC,NA,TRBJ2-1,TRBV29-1,NA
CASSTGQQEETQYF,TGCGCCAGCAGCACGGGACAGCAGGAAGAGACCCAGTACTTC,NA,TRBJ2-5,TRBV5-1,TRBD1